Listed below are T cell receptor beta chains from one sample, sequenced in a study of blood T cell repertoires in COVID-19. The method was immunoSEQ multiplex PCR; TCRdb's version includes in-frame clones alone and lacks a portion of them. This sample has around 350,000 clones, with 85% to 90% found just once. The sample consisted of peripheral blood. These receptor sequences come from a human donor in a cohort sampled during active COVID-19. Both conserved end residues are trimmed from each CDR3.

v_gene	CDR3aa
TRBV9	ASSVEGTSGTYNEQF
TRBV12-3/TRBV12-4	ASSQGAREKLF
TRBV19	ASSIVQGRGDTQY
TRBV19	ASSMPQGIHEQY
TRBV10-3	AISEGRKRGGETQY
TRBV18	ASSPDRGAGELF
TRBV7-8	ASSRTGGTNTEAF
TRBV5-4	ASSFSLGLSTDTQY
TRBV7-2	ASSSNSQGSDTQY
TRBV7-2	ASSPAGVAGGPGAQY
TRBV18	ASSPDGETFNQPQH
TRBV5-1	ASSRDRENTEAF
TRBV6-5	ASSYSMGSNQPQH
TRBV15	ATSRDLDSGNTIY
TRBV9	ASRQTGGPGYT
TRBV7-9	ASSLVRGTGNYNSPLH
TRBV12-3/TRBV12-4	ASSLSLTVAQY
TRBV19	ASSRGQGNYSYT
TRBV7-7	ASSLSQYTGELF
TRBV3-1/TRBV3-2	ASSQGGTGGGNTIY
TRBV30	AWSEGEGSDTQY
TRBV5-1	ASSRGQGAYNEQF
TRBV7-8	ASSTTRGFSNQPQH
TRBV7-9	ASSLGRAGKETQY
TRBV2	ASSEHPPRLAPDTQY
TRBV2	ASTISGDAEKLF
TRBV6-1	ASSEGLAGAKNIQY
TRBV2	ASSDDDGLGSSNEQF
TRBV28	ASSFVGGGEAGNTIY
TRBV7-2	ASSLADSGTIY
TRBV7-8	ASSPRLAGGPNVGYEQY
TRBV9	ASSVDPRAQAQGYT
TRBV30	AWSQGDPYNEQF
TRBV7-9	ASTLAGVYNEQF
TRBV5-1	ASSQGLAGGRSETQY
TRBV9	ASSSGQKRNTIY
TRBV19	ASSRDTEAF
TRBV20-1	SAVSGAGYT
TRBV2	ASSNRDYGYT
TRBV24-1	ATSDLGQLIAKNIQY
TRBV2	ASSEGLAALNTQY
TRBV11-2	ASSLDRQDNEQF
TRBV19	ASSIEGQYSPLH
TRBV29-1	SVESGTEGDTQY
TRBV19	ASSRGTDSYEQY
TRBV7-8	ASSLGANTGELF
TRBV24-1	ATSGGQGDKQF
TRBV30	AWSYRDSGANVLT
TRBV5-4	ASNRGSPRGRYTDTQY
TRBV19	ASSLLARVTDTQY
TRBV18	ASSLLVYTTDTQY